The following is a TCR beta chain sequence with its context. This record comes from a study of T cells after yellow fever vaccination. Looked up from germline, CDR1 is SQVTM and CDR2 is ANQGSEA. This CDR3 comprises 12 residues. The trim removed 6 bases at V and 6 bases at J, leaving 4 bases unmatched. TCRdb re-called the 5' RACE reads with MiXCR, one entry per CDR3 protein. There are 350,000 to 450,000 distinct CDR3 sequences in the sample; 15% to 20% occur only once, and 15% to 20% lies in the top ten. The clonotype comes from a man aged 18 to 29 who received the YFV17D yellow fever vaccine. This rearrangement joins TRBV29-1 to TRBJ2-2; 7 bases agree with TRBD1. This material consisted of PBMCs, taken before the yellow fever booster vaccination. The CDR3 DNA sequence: TGCAGCGTCAGGGGGTGGGCCGGGGAGCTGTTTTTT. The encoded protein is CSVRGWAGELFF.